These 27 T cell receptor beta chains were sequenced from one sample in a study of T cell responses to AZD1222 COVID-19 vaccine (dated by TCRdb to the early 2020s). Library preparation used the immunoSEQ multiplex PCR assay. TCRdb limited this immuneACCESS table to in-frame rearrangements with V and J called. A share of clones is missing; checked studies link under half to unresolved V genes, and the rest is unexplained. The sample table holds roughly 120,000 clones, of which roughly nine tenths were seen once. Jointly, the top ten make up 3.5% to 4.5% of the sample. In the paper's terms, the time point label means: baseline before first vaccination. Material: peripheral blood, obtained on day 0 of AZD1222 vaccination. The receptors were gathered from an adult in good health.

The rearrangement uses TRBV5-4 and TRBJ1-4; D may be TRBD1 (6 bases). The CDR3 extends over 15 amino acids. Per the germline V gene, CDR1 is SGHNT and CDR2 is YYREEE (reference sequence). V was shortened by 3 bases and J by 7 bases, with 16 bases between the two germline ends. This CDR3 is CASSSKGEVLEKLFF. The CDR3 nucleotides read TGTGCCAGCAGCTCTAAGGGGGAGGTCCTTGAAAAACTGTTTTTT.

The V gene is TRBV4-1, the J gene TRBJ1-2; 9 bases are a match to TRBD1. V dropped 0 bases and J dropped 7; count of bases not matched to a gene: 3. Germline V gene lookup returns CDR1 MGHRA and CDR2 YSYEKL. The CDR3 spans 14 residues. CDR3 sequence reads: CASSQEGTGSGYTF. The CDR3 region has the DNA TGCGCCAGCAGCCAAGAGGGGACAGGGAGTGGCTACACCTTC.

The chain employs TRBV5-6 and TRBJ2-7; 7 positions agree with TRBD1. Germline V gene lookup returns CDR1 SGHDT and CDR2 YYEEEE. V dropped 0 bases and J dropped 0; count of bases not matched to a gene: 0. The CDR3 runs to 14 residues. The CDR3 loop reads CASSLGQGSYEQYF. The CDR3 DNA follows: TGTGCCAGCAGCTTGGGACAGGGCTCCTACGAGCAGTACTTC.

The chain uses TRBV21-1 and TRBJ1-1. TRBV21-1 corresponds to a pseudogene. The CDR3 is made up of 13 amino acids. Here the CDR3 DNA reads TGTGCCAGCAGCAAAGAGCGGAACACTGAAGCTTTCTTT. Its protein product is CASSKERNTEAFF.

The chain carries TRBV28 and TRBJ1-2, with D unclear. V lost 5 bases, J lost 1 base, and 14 bases lay in between. Germline CDR1 and CDR2: MDHEN and SYDVKM. This CDR3 is 15 amino acids long. The CDR3 reads CASSKHFLDNYGYTF. The CDR3, as DNA: TGTGCCAGCAGTAAACATTTTCTGGATAACTATGGCTACACCTTC.

In this sample, this clone turned up a few times. The chain is built from TRBV11-1 and TRBJ2-3, with 7 bases fitting TRBD2. V shed 5 bases, J shed 3 bases, and the junction held 5 bases outside the gene matches. Germline V gene lookup returns CDR1 SGHAT and CDR2 FQDESV (reference sequence). The CDR3 length is 14 residues. This chain's CDR3 is CASSTRTRTDTQYF. For the CDR3, the DNA is TGTGCCAGCAGCACACGGACTAGGACAGATACGCAGTATTTT.

This chain connects TRBV23-1 to TRBJ2-7; 9 bases agree with TRBD2. TRBV23-1 is sorted into the ORF group, with uncertain function. Trimming removed 4 bases from V and 9 bases from J; junction bases left unmatched: 4. The CDR3 runs 12 residues. CDR3 sequence reads: CASSRLADVQYF. The CDR3 DNA follows: TGCGCCAGCAGTCGACTAGCGGATGTGCAGTACTTC.

V gene TRBV9 combines with J gene TRBJ2-2; the D is unclear. This CDR3 is built from 16 residues. The germline V and J ends were trimmed by 0 bases and 1 base, with 10 bases remaining between them. Germline lookup yields CDR1 SGDLS and CDR2 YYNGEE. The CDR3 loop is CASSVGASMNTGELFF. Here the CDR3 DNA reads TGTGCCAGCAGCGTAGGCGCGAGTATGAACACCGGGGAGCTGTTTTTT.

CDR3 loop: CSVGLNNEQFF. The CDR3 DNA reads TGCAGCGTTGGACTCAACAATGAGCAGTTCTTC. This rearrangement joins TRBV29-1 to TRBJ2-1; the D is unclear. The germline V and J ends were trimmed by 4 bases and 5 bases, with 6 bases remaining between them. This CDR3 is built from 11 residues. Germline values: CDR1 SQVTM, CDR2 ANQGSEA.

The chain recombines TRBV10-3 with TRBJ2-7, with D perhaps assigned TRBD1 or TRBD2 (5 bases each). Trimming left V 9 bases short and J 0 bases short, with 18 bases between. The V gene's germline CDR1 is ENHRY and CDR2 SYGVKD. CDR3 length: 15 residues. The chain's CDR3 is CAISSRDRSSYEQYF. CDR3 DNA: TGTGCCATATCCAGCCGGGACCGTAGCTCCTACGAGCAGTACTTC.

The chain recombines TRBV19 with TRBJ1-5, with 9 positions matching TRBD1. The CDR3 loop spans 15 amino acids. CDR1 and CDR2 (germline): LNHDA, SQIVND (reference sequence). V gave up 8 bases and J gave up 10 bases; unmatched junction bases: 15. The CDR3 sequence is CASAAGGTGSAPQHF. In DNA form, the CDR3 reads TGTGCCAGTGCGGCAGGAGGGACAGGGTCGGCACCCCAGCATTTT.

CDR3 in amino acids: CASSVTGGQPQHF. Here the CDR3 DNA reads TGTGCCAGCAGCGTGACAGGGGGTCAGCCCCAGCATTTT. The chain has TRBV12-3 or TRBV12-4 and TRBJ1-5; TRBD1 matches 9 bases. The CDR3 sequence is 13 residues long. V gave up 6 bases and J gave up 6 bases; unmatched junction bases: 3.

The V and J genes are TRBV27 and TRBJ2-3; 12 bases are a match to TRBD2. The CDR3 sequence is 16 residues long. Germline CDR1 and CDR2: MNHEY and SMNVEV (reference sequence). V gave up 3 bases and J gave up 2 bases; unmatched junction bases: 3. CDR3 coding DNA: TGTGCCAGCAGTTTGCTAGCGGGAGGGTTCACAGATACGCAGTATTTT. This codes for CASSLLAGGFTDTQYF.

The gene calls are TRBV5-1 and TRBJ2-2, with D possibly being TRBD2 (7 bases). Germline-derived CDR1 and CDR2 are SGHRS and YFSETQ. The V end was cut by 4 bases, the J end by 0 bases, with 13 bases between. This CDR3 has 16 amino acids. In DNA, the CDR3 is TGCGCCAGCAGCCGTGGGGGGGCCTCGAACACCGGGGAGCTGTTTTTT. Encoded protein: CASSRGGASNTGELFF.

V gene TRBV15 combines with J gene TRBJ2-6, with a weak D call TRBD2 (6 bases). CDR3 length equals 19 residues. Germline CDR1 LNHNV, CDR2 YYDKDF (reference sequence). Trimming took 0 bases from V and 1 from J, leaving 16 bases between them. The CDR3 is CATSRDWGVLLSGANVLTF. Written as DNA, the CDR3 is TGTGCCACCAGCAGAGATTGGGGGGTCCTTTTGTCTGGGGCCAACGTCCTGACTTTC.

This clone came up a few times. The rearrangement links TRBV11-3 to TRBJ2-2; D unclear. CDR1 is SGHNT, CDR2 YENEEA, per germline. The CDR3 loop spans 16 amino acids. Deletions cut 0 bases from V and 1 base from J, with 9 bases between. The DNA of the CDR3 is TGTGCCAGCAGCTTAGACCAAAGGGTGAACACCGGGGAGCTGTTTTTT. It yields the protein CASSLDQRVNTGELFF.

The genes are TRBV5-6 and TRBJ2-7, with TRBD1 identical over 8 bases. The V and J ends lost 4 bases and 2 bases, in that order; junction bases with no gene match: 8. Germline-derived CDR1 and CDR2 are SGHDT and YYEEEE. The CDR3 is 15 residues long. The CDR3 coding sequence is TGTGCCAGCAGCCAAATACCGGGACAGGCCTACGAGCAGTACTTC. As protein: CASSQIPGQAYEQYF.

This chain uses TRBV5-4 with TRBJ2-7, with D maybe TRBD2 (6 bases). V gave up 5 bases and J gave up 5 bases, with 20 bases separating them. Germline-derived CDR1 and CDR2 are SGHNT and YYREEE (reference sequence). The length of the CDR3 is 15 residues. The CDR3 DNA reads as TGTGCCAGCAGACCCGGGGGAGCGAGGTCGGACGAGCAGTACTTC. Its translation: CASRPGGARSDEQYF.

This chain joins TRBV6-5 and TRBJ2-4; the D is unclear. The V gene's germline CDR1 is MNHEY and CDR2 SVGAGI. V was shortened by 8 bases and J by 2 bases, with 10 bases between the two germline ends. The CDR3 spans 13 residues. The CDR3 bases are TGTGCCAGCGTTGGATCGCCCAAAAACATTCAGTACTTC. Its protein product is CASVGSPKNIQYF.

The chain recombines TRBV27 with TRBJ1-5; 10 nucleotides line up with TRBD1. The V segment lost 5 bases and the J segment 5 bases; nucleotides outside the gene matches: 6. Germline lookup yields CDR1 MNHEY and CDR2 SMNVEV (reference sequence). The CDR3 consists of 15 residues. CDR3 DNA sequence: TGTGCCAGCAGTCCCGGGGGACAGGGGTATCAGCCCCAGCATTTT. The encoded protein is CASSPGGQGYQPQHF.

The chain uses TRBV28 and TRBJ1-4; D not resolved. The CDR3 runs to 14 residues. Trimming stripped 3 bases from V and 3 bases from J, with 8 bases between. Germline lookup yields CDR1 MDHEN and CDR2 SYDVKM. The CDR3 DNA sequence: TGTGCCAGCAGTTTGGCCGGGTCTAATGAAAAACTGTTTTTT. Its protein is CASSLAGSNEKLFF.

The chain combines TRBV29-1 with TRBJ2-7; D possibly uses TRBD1 or TRBD2 (5 bases each). From germline, CDR1 is SQVTM and CDR2 ANQGSEA. The CDR3 is 13 residues long. V lost 4 bases to trimming and J lost 4 bases, with 14 bases between them. The CDR3 sequence is CSVARDLGYEQYF. In nucleotides, the CDR3 is TGCAGCGTTGCGAGGGACCTGGGGTACGAGCAGTACTTC.

V and J are TRBV13 and TRBJ2-5; D not certain. Germline V gene lookup returns CDR1 PRHDT and CDR2 FYEKMQ (reference sequence). CDR3 size: 15 residues. V lost 0 bases, J lost 2 bases, and 10 bases lay in between. The CDR3 reads CASSLGAGSQETQYF. Here the CDR3 DNA reads TGTGCCAGCAGCTTAGGAGCTGGCAGTCAAGAGACCCAGTACTTC.

The chain couples TRBV20-1 to TRBJ1-1, with D hard to call. This CDR3 comprises 11 residues. V gave up 3 bases and J gave up 4 bases, with 6 bases separating them. Germline values: CDR1 DFQATT, CDR2 SNEGSKA (reference sequence). The CDR3 spells CSASRSTEAFF. The CDR3 bases are TGCAGTGCTAGCCGATCCACTGAAGCTTTCTTT.

On this clone itself: One end of the junction fails to match germline, which may point to a read error. Here the CDR3 DNA reads TGTGCCAGCAGTTCCGGGGGGACACAGGGGGCGGCCTTT. Amino acid sequence: CASSSGGTQGAAF. This sequence joins TRBV28 and TRBJ1-6; 9 bases fit TRBD1. CDR1 and CDR2 from the germline V gene are MDHEN and SYDVKM. The CDR3 sequence is 13 residues long.

In regard to this clone: The sample holds other DNA sequences that translate to the same CDR3. V and J are TRBV18 and TRBJ2-5; possible D gene TRBD1, 6 bases. Trimming removed 2 bases at V and 3 bases at J, with 7 bases between. This CDR3 comprises 13 residues. The germline V gene has CDR1 KGHSH and CDR2 LQKENI. The CDR3 here is CASSPRQEETQYF. The DNA for the CDR3 is TGTGCCAGCTCACCAAGACAGGAAGAGACCCAGTACTTC.

The chain is built from TRBV5-1 and TRBJ2-2; D is possibly TRBD2 (6 bases). Per germline, CDR1 SGHRS and CDR2 YFSETQ. V was trimmed by 4 bases and J by 4 bases, leaving 20 bases between them. The CDR3 totals 17 residues. CDR3 protein: CASSVRLASALTGELFF. DNA of the CDR3: TGCGCCAGCAGCGTCCGCTTGGCTAGCGCCCTCACCGGGGAGCTGTTTTTT.